The 25 T cell receptor beta chains reported below all come from one sample, sequenced in a study of shared clonotypes between healthy human individuals. Assay used: immunoSEQ multiplex PCR; TCRdb lists only in-frame clones, some missing. The data hold about 980,000 clones, with over 75% observed a single time. The sequenced sample was memory CD4+ T cells sorted from blood. Stated subset: CD45RA-negative fraction. These TCRs come from a man between 18 and 29 years old in good health.

V usage is TRBV5-1 and J usage is TRBJ1-1, with unresolved D. Trimming left V 2 bases short and J 2 bases short, with 7 bases between. Germline CDR1 and CDR2: SGHRS and YFSETQ. This CDR3 is built from 13 residues. The CDR3 here is CASSLRINTEAFF. CDR3 sequence (DNA): TGCGCCAGCAGCTTACGGATCAACACTGAAGCTTTCTTT. Together with reference TRBV5-1 and TRBJ1-1, the CDR3 gives the full variable domain: KAGVTQTPRYLIKTRGQQVTLSCSPISGHRSVSWYQQTPGQGLQFLFEYFSETQRNKGNFPGRFSGRQFSNSRSEMNVSTLELGDSALYLCASSLRINTEAFFGQGTRLTVV.

The chain couples TRBV29-1 to TRBJ2-5; either TRBD1 or TRBD2 may supply D (5 bases each). Trimming left V 6 bases short and J 3 bases short, with 14 bases between. This CDR3 has 13 residues. Germline assignment: CDR1 SQVTM and CDR2 ANQGSEA. CDR3 nucleotides: TGCAGCGTGGGGGTTCAGAGGAAAGAGACCCAGTACTTC. Its protein product is CSVGVQRKETQYF.

CDR3 protein: CASSLTTGNSPLHF. CDR3 nucleotides: TGTGCCAGCAGCTTGACAACTGGTAATTCACCCCTCCACTTT. The chain joins TRBV7-9 to TRBJ1-6; D not certain. Trimming stripped 3 bases from V and 6 bases from J, with 9 bases between. The CDR3 runs to 14 residues. Germline V gene lookup returns CDR1 SEHNR and CDR2 FQNEAQ (reference sequence).

This clone appeared a few times. The rearrangement links TRBV6-4 to TRBJ2-1; 9 positions match TRBD2. V shed 3 bases, J shed 0 bases, and the junction held 0 bases outside the gene matches. The CDR3 consists of 15 residues. Germline CDR1 MRHNA, CDR2 SNTAGT. The CDR3 reads CASSERGGSYNEQFF. The CDR3, as DNA: TGTGCCAGCAGTGAGCGGGGGGGCTCCTACAATGAGCAGTTCTTC.

The CDR3 loop reads CASSQGVNTEAFF. The CDR3 DNA reads as TGCGCCAGCAGTCAGGGCGTGAACACTGAAGCTTTCTTT. The chain carries TRBV10-2 and TRBJ1-1; D may be TRBD1 (5 bases). From germline, CDR1 is WSHSY and CDR2 SAAADI. The CDR3 is 13 residues long. V was cut by 5 bases and J by 0 bases, with 7 bases left in between.

The V call is TRBV27, the J call TRBJ2-1; D is perhaps TRBD1 (5 bases). V lost 1 base, J lost 9 bases, and 19 bases lay in between. The germline CDR1 and CDR2 sequences are MNHEY and SMNVEV (reference sequence). This CDR3 has 16 residues. The CDR3 DNA is TGTGCCAGCAGTTTATTATCTTTCGACATTAGGGGTGAGCAGTTCTTC. It specifies CASSLLSFDIRGEQFF.

The chain recombines TRBV2 with TRBJ1-4; D is undetermined. V gave up 0 bases and J gave up 6 bases, with 11 bases separating them. Germline CDR1 is SNHLY and CDR2 is FYNNEI. This CDR3 is built from 15 residues. This CDR3 reads CASSEALGSDEKLFF. The CDR3, as DNA: TGTGCCAGCAGTGAAGCGTTAGGATCTGATGAAAAACTGTTTTTT.

This clone showed up just a few times. Other DNA sequences in the same sample also yield this CDR3. The chain recombines TRBV7-2 with TRBJ2-7; D is uncertain. Trimming took 0 bases from V and 0 from J, leaving 9 bases between them. The CDR3 is 15 residues long. The V gene's germline CDR1 is SGHTA and CDR2 FQGNSA. The CDR3 loop is CASSLAGDSSYEQYF. The DNA for the CDR3 is TGTGCCAGCAGCTTAGCGGGCGATAGCTCCTACGAGCAGTACTTC.

For this clone: A much larger clone sits a single nucleotide away, making a read error possible. The chain recombines TRBV27 with TRBJ2-6; no reliable D call. The V end lost 3 bases, the J end lost 0 bases, and 3 bases lay between the germline ends. The CDR3 has 14 residues. CDR1 is MNHEY and CDR2 is SMNVEV in the germline V gene (reference sequence). CDR3 region: CASSFYSGANVLTF. The CDR3 nucleotides read TGTGCCAGCAGTTTCTACTCTGGGGCCAACGTCCTGACTTTC.

This sequence joins TRBV11-3 and TRBJ2-1, with D maybe TRBD2 (6 bases). Germline lookup yields CDR1 SGHNT and CDR2 YENEEA. The CDR3 extends over 12 amino acids. Trimming took 1 base from V and 9 from J, leaving 7 bases between them. The CDR3 sequence: CASSLGGGEQFF. The CDR3 DNA reads as TGTGCCAGCAGCTTAGGGGGAGGTGAGCAGTTCTTC. The full variable domain, in which reference TRBV11-3 and TRBJ2-1 provide the parts outside the CDR3, is EAGVVQSPRYKIIEKKQPVAFWCNPISGHNTLYWYLQNLGQGPELLIRYENEEAVDDSQLPKDRFSAERLKGVDSTLKIQPAELGDSAVYLCASSLGGGEQFFGPGTRLTVL.

This sequence joins TRBV7-2 and TRBJ2-7, with D possibly matching TRBD1 (6 bases). CDR1 SGHTA and CDR2 FQGNSA come from the germline V gene. V was cut by 1 base and J by 2 bases, with 9 bases left in between. The CDR3 covers 14 residues. CDR3 in amino acids: CASSLVGHPYEQYF. In nucleotides, the CDR3 is TGTGCCAGCAGCTTAGTGGGACACCCCTACGAGCAGTACTTC.

The V call is TRBV6-1, the J call TRBJ2-1, with D tentatively TRBD1 (5 bases). Germline lookup yields CDR1 MNHNS and CDR2 SASEGT. The CDR3 spans 13 residues. Trimming cost V 5 bases and J 3 bases, with 8 bases left between them. The CDR3 DNA sequence: TGTGCCAGCAGTCAGGGTTACTACAATGAGCAGTTCTTC. Translated: CASSQGYYNEQFF.

The rearrangement links TRBV6-1 to TRBJ1-2; a weak D match, TRBD1 (5 bases). This CDR3 comprises 14 residues. The V end lost 4 bases, the J end lost 8 bases, and 17 bases lay between the germline ends. Germline V gene lookup returns CDR1 MNHNS and CDR2 SASEGT. This CDR3 is CASSVEATGAGYTF. The CDR3 DNA sequence: TGTGCCAGCAGTGTAGAAGCGACCGGGGCCGGCTACACCTTC.

This chain links TRBV5-1 with TRBJ1-1; D may be TRBD1 (5 bases). The CDR3 spans 14 residues. Germline CDR1 is SGHRS and CDR2 is YFSETQ. V dropped 4 bases and J dropped 2 bases, with 12 bases sitting between them. The CDR3 is CASSRDSSNTEAFF. DNA for the CDR3: TGCGCCAGCAGCCGCGACAGCTCCAACACTGAAGCTTTCTTT.

The rearrangement links TRBV28 to TRBJ1-2; 11 bases are shared with TRBD1. V shed 7 bases and J 3 bases; nucleotides not matched to a gene: 7. The CDR3 contains 15 residues. Germline V gives CDR1 MDHEN, CDR2 SYDVKM. The CDR3 nucleotides are TGTGCCAGCACCCCCGGGGGACAGGGGGACTATGGCTACACCTTC. It translates to CASTPGGQGDYGYTF.

The chain couples TRBV27 to TRBJ1-6, with D unresolved. Trimming cost V 5 bases and J 0 bases, with 17 bases left between them. CDR3 length: 18 amino acids. CDR1 is MNHEY, CDR2 SMNVEV, per germline (reference sequence). CDR3 sequence reads: CASSPDHDRSSYNSPLHF. DNA for the CDR3: TGTGCCAGCAGTCCGGACCATGATAGGAGCTCCTATAATTCACCCCTCCACTTT.

This chain connects TRBV10-3 to TRBJ2-7; D uncertain. V dropped 0 bases and J dropped 4 bases, with 10 bases sitting between them. Germline lookup yields CDR1 ENHRY and CDR2 SYGVKD. This CDR3 has 14 amino acids. For the CDR3, the DNA is TGTGCCATCAGTGAGTCAGGGCCACAATACGAGCAGTACTTC. Encoded protein: CAISESGPQYEQYF.

The chain carries TRBV4-1 and TRBJ2-1; D is possibly TRBD2 (7 bases). This CDR3 is 15 amino acids long. Between the trimmed V and J ends, which lost 3 bases and 2 bases, there was a span of 11 bases. Germline CDR1 is MGHRA and CDR2 is YSYEKL. For the CDR3, the DNA is TGCGCCAGCAGCCACACAGGGACTACCTACAATGAGCAGTTCTTC. Translated: CASSHTGTTYNEQFF.

This clone is a singleton in its sample. V gene TRBV5-6 combines with J gene TRBJ1-1; D ambiguous. Trimming removed 1 base at V and 6 bases at J, with 19 bases between. The CDR3 contains 16 residues. The germline V gene has CDR1 SGHDT and CDR2 YYEEEE. In nucleotides, the CDR3 is TGTGCCAGCAGCTTGTTGGAGAAGGCTGGGATGGCTGAAGCTTTCTTT. Its protein is CASSLLEKAGMAEAFF.

This chain links TRBV5-1 with TRBJ2-3; perhaps TRBD2 as D (7 bases). The length of the CDR3 is 17 residues. Trimming took 4 bases from V and 5 from J, leaving 23 bases between them. Looked up from germline, CDR1 is SGHRS and CDR2 is YFSETQ. CDR3 nucleotides: TGCGCCAGCAGCCCTGGAGCGCGGGGGAGCAGGGGAGATACGCAGTATTTT. It yields the protein CASSPGARGSRGDTQYF.

The V and J genes are TRBV7-3 and TRBJ1-1, with 7 bases fitting TRBD1. V was clipped by 4 bases and J by 0 bases; unmatched bases: 8. Germline CDR1 SGHTA, CDR2 FQGTGA. CDR3 length: 16 residues. CDR3 sequence: CASSSQAGGLNTEAFF. The DNA for the CDR3 is TGTGCCAGCAGCTCCCAGGCAGGGGGGTTGAACACTGAAGCTTTCTTT.

This clone has a count of ten or more. The chain uses TRBV20-1 and TRBJ2-7; D gene ambiguous. Trimming shortened V by 3 bases and J by 5 bases, and 8 bases separated the two germline ends. This CDR3 is built from 11 residues. Germline CDR1 DFQATT, CDR2 SNEGSKA (reference sequence). Here the CDR3 DNA reads TGCAGTGCTAGGATAGAAAACGAGCAGTACTTC. This gives the protein CSARIENEQYF.

The chain uses TRBV19 and TRBJ1-1; TRBD1 matches at 9 bases. This CDR3 is 16 amino acids long. V gave up 6 bases and J gave up 0 bases; unmatched junction bases: 8. The germline CDR1 and CDR2 sequences are LNHDA and SQIVND (reference sequence). CDR3: CASSPLDRGLNTEAFF. In DNA form, the CDR3 reads TGTGCCAGTAGCCCCCTGGACAGGGGATTGAACACTGAAGCTTTCTTT.

The chain couples TRBV6-1 to TRBJ1-1; 7 bases agree with TRBD1. The CDR3 covers 15 residues. CDR1 MNHNS and CDR2 SASEGT come from the germline V gene. Trimming at V came to 4 bases and at J to 0 bases, leaving 5 bases not matched to a gene. The CDR3 loop is CASSAQGGMNTEAFF. Here the CDR3 DNA reads TGTGCCAGCAGTGCTCAGGGGGGCATGAACACTGAAGCTTTCTTT.

This clone was observed a few times. The CDR3 bases are TGTGCCACCAGCAGGGGGACAGGGGGCCCAACTAATGAAAAACTGTTTTTT. This encodes CATSRGTGGPTNEKLFF. The V gene is TRBV15, the J gene TRBJ1-4; 12 nucleotides line up with TRBD1. The V gene end was trimmed by 3 bases and the J gene end by 0 bases; junction bases not matched to a gene: 2. Germline CDR1 and CDR2: LNHNV and YYDKDF (reference sequence). The CDR3 has 17 amino acids.